This is a list of T cell receptor beta chains from one sample in a study of blood T cell repertoires in COVID-19. This table comes from immunoSEQ multiplex PCR, and its TCRdb copy is limited to in-frame clones, with some not included. The sample holds fewer than 300,000 clones; approximately 90% are singletons and the top ten take around 1.1%. Sequences were obtained from PBMCs or T cells enriched from blood (not recorded which). These receptors all stem from a woman in her 30s who had recovered from COVID-19. CDR3s include the opening cysteine and the closing phenylalanine or tryptophan.

CDR3 protein: CASSSREDSAGELFF
J gene: TRBJ2-2
V gene: TRBV27

CDR3 protein: CASSDQGAGEQYF
J gene: TRBJ2-7
V gene: TRBV9

CDR3 protein: CASSQPLAAYNEQFF
J gene: TRBJ2-1
V gene: TRBV3-1/TRBV3-2

CDR3 protein: CASSPGGAGVDNEQFF
J gene: TRBJ2-1
V gene: TRBV28

CDR3 protein: CASSSGLAGVGQFF
J gene: TRBJ2-1
V gene: TRBV27

CDR3 protein: CASSVSGTSGFNEQFF
J gene: TRBJ2-1
V gene: TRBV9

CDR3 protein: CASRSLSPRRAGGPDTQYF
J gene: TRBJ2-3
V gene: TRBV7-9

CDR3 protein: CASSLMDRANEQFF
J gene: TRBJ2-1
V gene: TRBV5-4

CDR3 protein: CASLALGGRKEIDEQFF
J gene: TRBJ2-1
V gene: TRBV28

CDR3 protein: CASSQPGTGNTEAFF
J gene: TRBJ1-1
V gene: TRBV4-3

CDR3 protein: CASSDTGAQVDTQYF
J gene: TRBJ2-3
V gene: TRBV6-5

CDR3 protein: CASGRPGQGSYEQYF
J gene: TRBJ2-7
V gene: TRBV5-6

CDR3 protein: CASSGSRGGSYEQYF
J gene: TRBJ2-7
V gene: TRBV11-1

CDR3 protein: CASSPGRGRAMGEQFF
J gene: TRBJ2-1
V gene: TRBV7-6

CDR3 protein: CASSVDIGLAPETQYF
J gene: TRBJ2-5
V gene: TRBV27

CDR3 protein: CASSVGGRARNEQFF
J gene: TRBJ2-1
V gene: TRBV9

CDR3 protein: CASLSGQTNYGYTF
J gene: TRBJ1-2
V gene: TRBV28

CDR3 protein: CASSFEVGVQPQHF
J gene: TRBJ1-5
V gene: TRBV28

CDR3 protein: CASSPRGGDEQFF
J gene: TRBJ2-1
V gene: TRBV19

CDR3 protein: CASSFMDRENEQFF
J gene: TRBJ2-1
V gene: TRBV5-4

CDR3 protein: CASSEPGQGSYEQYF
J gene: TRBJ2-7
V gene: TRBV2

CDR3 protein: CASSETPTGMETQYF
J gene: TRBJ2-5
V gene: TRBV6-4

CDR3 protein: CASSLGGIFYEQYF
J gene: TRBJ2-7
V gene: TRBV27

CDR3 protein: CASSLSTSYEQYF
J gene: TRBJ2-7
V gene: TRBV5-4

CDR3 protein: CASSSPSGSGTDTQYF
J gene: TRBJ2-3
V gene: TRBV27

CDR3 protein: CASSPSRLAGGYEQYF
J gene: TRBJ2-7
V gene: TRBV5-4

CDR3 protein: CASSIGTSGPEQFF
J gene: TRBJ2-1
V gene: TRBV19

CDR3 protein: CASSWGDRGFSGNTIYF
J gene: TRBJ1-3
V gene: TRBV13

CDR3 protein: CASSTGIDNSPLHF
J gene: TRBJ1-6
V gene: TRBV19

CDR3 protein: CASSPARGPQETQYF
J gene: TRBJ2-5
V gene: TRBV18

CDR3 protein: CAISERGQGNEKLFF
J gene: TRBJ1-4
V gene: TRBV10-3

CDR3 protein: CASSSRSGGYYNEQFF
J gene: TRBJ2-1
V gene: TRBV25-1

CDR3 protein: CASSLVGAGEAFF
J gene: TRBJ1-1
V gene: TRBV12-3/TRBV12-4

CDR3 protein: CAISGDRGYGYTF
J gene: TRBJ1-2
V gene: TRBV10-3

CDR3 protein: CSVGSTSSYNEQFF
J gene: TRBJ2-1
V gene: TRBV29-1

CDR3 protein: CASSPRMNTEAFF
J gene: TRBJ1-1
V gene: TRBV12-3/TRBV12-4

CDR3 protein: CASSYPRQGETQYF
J gene: TRBJ2-5
V gene: TRBV6-2/TRBV6-3

CDR3 protein: CATSIYRGWGNTIYF
J gene: TRBJ1-3
V gene: TRBV15

CDR3 protein: CASHGHTIATNEKLFF
J gene: TRBJ1-4
V gene: TRBV2

CDR3 protein: CSARASGELFF
J gene: TRBJ2-2
V gene: TRBV20-1

CDR3 protein: CASSTGTYEQYF
J gene: TRBJ2-7
V gene: TRBV6-2/TRBV6-3

CDR3 protein: CASSQLRDYNEQFF
J gene: TRBJ2-1
V gene: TRBV3-1/TRBV3-2

CDR3 protein: CASSFPGQGYTGELFF
J gene: TRBJ2-2
V gene: TRBV5-6

CDR3 protein: CASSFDISGRSYNEQFF
J gene: TRBJ2-1
V gene: TRBV5-1

CDR3 protein: CASSESGTAFSTDTQYF
J gene: TRBJ2-3
V gene: TRBV10-2

CDR3 protein: CASSWGQGYNSPLHF
J gene: TRBJ1-6
V gene: TRBV28

CDR3 protein: CASSLIARTSGRAPETQYF
J gene: TRBJ2-5
V gene: TRBV5-1